These 24 T cell receptor beta chains originate from one sample sequenced in a study of T cell responses to AZD1222 COVID-19 vaccine. Repertoires were generated with immunoSEQ multiplex PCR, while TCRdb's copy carries only in-frame clones and drops some. The data hold around 100,000 clones, with about 92% observed a single time. Sequencing used peripheral blood, obtained on day 0 of AZD1222 vaccination. The receptors here all came from an adult in good health.

This clone came up once. The chain has TRBV5-4 and TRBJ2-1; 15 bases fit TRBD2. V shed 7 bases and J 9 bases; nucleotides not matched to a gene: 5. This CDR3 contains 14 residues. Germline CDR1 and CDR2: SGHNT and YYREEE (reference sequence). CDR3 nucleotides: TGTGCCAGCCGGACTAGCGGGGGGGTCGGTGAGCAGTTCTTC. Amino acid sequence: CASRTSGGVGEQFF.

The chain has TRBV5-5 and TRBJ1-1, with D possibly matching TRBD1 (5 bases). The V and J ends lost 4 bases and 7 bases respectively, with 11 bases between them. This CDR3 contains 12 residues. Germline CDR1 is SGHKS and CDR2 is YYEKEE (reference sequence). CDR3 in DNA: TGTGCCAGCAGCCCAGAGGGGTTTGAAGCTTTCTTT. Protein: CASSPEGFEAFF.

The V gene is TRBV28, the J gene TRBJ1-5; D is uncertain. This CDR3 has 14 amino acids. Between the trimmed V and J ends, which lost 4 bases and 9 bases, there was a span of 16 bases. The germline V gene encodes CDR1 MDHEN and CDR2 SYDVKM. The chain's CDR3 is CASSSAAGYGPQHF. The CDR3 DNA follows: TGTGCCAGCAGTTCGGCGGCTGGGTATGGGCCCCAGCATTTT.

The chain is built from TRBV7-6 and TRBJ2-3, with D possibly called TRBD1 or TRBD2 (6 bases each). Germline-derived CDR1 and CDR2 are SGHVS and FNYEAQ. V lost 5 bases and J lost 7, with 28 bases in between. The CDR3 loop spans 18 amino acids. The DNA of the CDR3 is TGTGCCAGCAGCGCAGAGGGGGGAAGCTTTAGGGCTTCAAATACGCAGTATTTT. It encodes CASSAEGGSFRASNTQYF.

This chain joins TRBV3-1 (or the pseudogene TRBV3-2) and TRBJ1-1, with D possibly matching TRBD1 (6 bases). Germline V gene lookup returns CDR1 LGHDT and CDR2 YNNKEL (reference sequence). V was clipped by 1 base and J by 4 bases, with 25 bases between them. This CDR3 has 19 amino acids. The CDR3 sequence is CASSQVGALRGGPRTEAFF. The DNA of the CDR3 is TGTGCCAGCAGCCAAGTTGGGGCCCTAAGGGGGGGCCCCCGCACTGAAGCTTTCTTT.

V and J are TRBV16 and TRBJ1-1; perhaps TRBD1 as D (6 bases). V was shortened by 3 bases and J by 4 bases, with 18 bases between the two germline ends. The V gene's germline CDR1 is KGHSY and CDR2 FQNENV. The CDR3 has 16 residues. This CDR3 reads CASSHQGHRLSTEAFF. The CDR3, as DNA: TGTGCCAGCAGCCACCAGGGGCACAGGCTGAGCACTGAAGCTTTCTTT.

The CDR3, as DNA: TGCGCCAGCAGCCACCCTTCCGGGACAGGGGTGATAACCCTCCACTTT. It is translated as CASSHPSGTGVITLHF. This chain joins TRBV4-1 and TRBJ1-6, with 10 bases identical to TRBD1. With V trimmed by 3 bases and J by 14 bases, 13 bases remained unmatched. Germline CDR1 reads MGHRA; CDR2 reads YSYEKL. CDR3 length: 16 amino acids.

The J gene is TRBJ1-1, the V gene TRBV18; 9 bases match TRBD1. V was clipped by 7 bases and J by 5 bases; unmatched bases: 8. The CDR3 contains 14 residues. Germline CDR1 and CDR2: KGHSH and LQKENI. CDR3: CASYRDRATTEAFF. The CDR3 DNA is TGTGCCAGCTACCGGGACAGGGCTACAACTGAAGCTTTCTTT.

The chain has TRBV7-9 and TRBJ1-4; D perhaps matches TRBD1 (6 bases). There are 16 residues in the CDR3. Germline-derived CDR1 and CDR2 are SEHNR and FQNEAQ (reference sequence). Between the trimmed V and J ends, which lost 1 base and 7 bases, there was a span of 16 bases. Here the CDR3 reads CASSLGRQENGEKLFF. The DNA for the CDR3 is TGTGCCAGCAGCTTAGGGCGACAGGAGAATGGTGAAAAACTGTTTTTT.

V and J are TRBV6-5 and TRBJ1-2; the match to TRBD1 covers 7 bases. CDR3 size: 16 residues. The germline V gene encodes CDR1 MNHEY and CDR2 SVGAGI. The ends lost 0 bases at V and 2 bases at J; junction bases unmatched: 6. The CDR3 bases are TGTGCCAGCAGTTACTCCGCCTGGACAGGAAACTATGGCTACACCTTC. Its protein product is CASSYSAWTGNYGYTF.

This clone was recorded once. The V call is TRBV15, the J call TRBJ1-1, with TRBD1 matching over 9 bases. This CDR3 has 14 amino acids. The germline CDR1 and CDR2 sequences are LNHNV and YYDKDF (reference sequence). This CDR3 is CATEEHRGRTEAFF. The DNA for the CDR3 is TGTGCTACCGAGGAACACAGGGGGCGAACTGAAGCTTTCTTT.

This chain uses TRBV28 with TRBJ1-2; no definite D call. This CDR3 is built from 17 residues. V was cut by 2 bases and J by 4 bases, with 20 bases left in between. Germline V CDR1 and CDR2: MDHEN, SYDVKM. CDR3 protein: CASSLDPSLGQLYGYTF. The CDR3 DNA sequence: TGTGCCAGCAGTTTAGACCCCAGCTTGGGCCAACTCTATGGCTACACCTTC.

The V and J genes are TRBV19 and TRBJ1-4; TRBD1 matches 7 bases. There are 14 residues in the CDR3. The trim removed 5 bases at V and 4 bases at J, leaving 4 bases unmatched. Germline CDR1 LNHDA, CDR2 SQIVND (reference sequence). CDR3 residues: CASSRTGFNEKLFF. For the CDR3, the DNA is TGTGCCAGTAGTCGGACAGGCTTTAATGAAAAACTGTTTTTT.

This chain joins TRBV4-3 and TRBJ1-2; TRBD1 is a possible D gene (6 bases). This CDR3 comprises 17 residues. The germline V gene encodes CDR1 LGHNA and CDR2 YSLEER. V was cut by 4 bases and J by 8 bases, with 26 bases left in between. The CDR3 DNA reads as TGCGCCAGCAGCCGCGGAGACGACAGGCCCAGGATTTGGGGCTACACCTTC. Translating it yields CASSRGDDRPRIWGYTF.

The chain employs TRBV30 and TRBJ1-2, with TRBD1 as a possible D gene (5 bases). Germline-derived CDR1 and CDR2 are GTSNPN and SVGIG (reference sequence). The CDR3 contains 13 residues. V was cut by 0 bases and J by 6 bases, with 11 bases left in between. CDR3 nucleotides: TGTGCCTGGAGTGTTGGGGGGTCCGATGGCTACACCTTC. The encoded protein is CAWSVGGSDGYTF.

The chain recombines TRBV10-3 with TRBJ2-1, with D unclear. The CDR3 has 12 amino acids. The V end was cut by 4 bases, the J end by 5 bases, with 6 bases between. The germline V gene encodes CDR1 ENHRY and CDR2 SYGVKD. The CDR3 sequence: CAISGDDNEQFF. DNA of the CDR3: TGTGCCATCAGTGGAGACGACAATGAGCAGTTCTTC.

The rearrangement uses TRBV2 and TRBJ2-7, with D possibly being TRBD1 (5 bases). The CDR3 contains 16 residues. The V gene lost 4 bases and the J gene lost 4 bases, with 20 bases spanning the gap. Looked up from germline, CDR1 is SNHLY and CDR2 is FYNNEI. DNA for the CDR3: TGTGCCAGCAGTGGACCGACAGTGGCCATAGGGTACGAGCAGTACTTC. This sequence encodes CASSGPTVAIGYEQYF.

Concerning this clone: Germline and junction disagree at one end, which may indicate a read error. The chain joins TRBV9 to TRBJ2-3, with 9 positions matching TRBD1. This CDR3 has 17 residues. The germline gives CDR1 SGDLS, CDR2 YYNGEE. CDR3 residues: CPRSTQRQGEGTDTQYF. The CDR3, as DNA: TGCCCCCGAAGTACCCAGAGACAGGGGGAGGGTACAGATACGCAGTATTTT.

This clone has just a few counts. The chain couples TRBV27 to TRBJ2-7, with D perhaps matching TRBD2 (7 bases). The V end was cut by 10 bases, the J end by 6 bases, with 31 bases between. The CDR3 loop spans 17 amino acids. Germline CDR1 is MNHEY and CDR2 is SMNVEV (reference sequence). Here the CDR3 DNA reads TGTGCCACTACACCCCCGGGGGGCTTTGAGGAAATGGGCGAGCAGTACTTC. As protein: CATTPPGGFEEMGEQYF.

The V gene is TRBV12-5, the J gene TRBJ1-5; 9 positions agree with TRBD1. The germline V gene has CDR1 LGHNT and CDR2 FRNRAP. The CDR3 runs 15 residues. The junction had 8 bases not matched to a gene; V was cut back by 6 bases and J by 5 bases. The CDR3 DNA follows: TGTGCTAGTGGATGTACAGGGGGCGCCGATCAGCCCCAGCATTTT. It translates to CASGCTGGADQPQHF.

This clone was detected once. The chain carries TRBV23-1 and TRBJ1-2; D perhaps matches TRBD1 (6 bases). TRBV23-1 is an ORF, and what it does is uncertain. V was cut by 8 bases and J by 8 bases, with 30 bases left in between. This CDR3 region has 17 residues. This CDR3 reads CASPKGRTDYHQGGYTF. The DNA for the CDR3 is TGCGCCAGCCCAAAAGGAAGGACAGACTACCACCAAGGGGGCTACACCTTC.

The chain carries TRBV4-2 and TRBJ2-2, with D perhaps matching TRBD2 (6 bases). Trimming removed 2 bases from V and 4 bases from J, with 14 bases in between. The CDR3 is 16 residues long. The germline CDR1 and CDR2 sequences are LGHNA and YNFKEQ. The CDR3 DNA is TGTGCCAGCAGCCAAAATTTGGGAGGCCTCACCGGGGAGCTGTTTTTT. Its protein product is CASSQNLGGLTGELFF.

The V gene is TRBV29-1, the J gene TRBJ2-1; 7 nucleotides line up with TRBD1. V shed 4 bases, J shed 4 bases, and the junction held 7 bases outside the gene matches. Germline V CDR1 and CDR2: SQVTM, ANQGSEA. The CDR3 runs 14 residues. CDR3 sequence (DNA): TGCAGCGTTGGAGGGGGCCGAATTTACAATGAGCAGTTCTTC. Its protein product is CSVGGGRIYNEQFF.

The chain is built from TRBV5-1 and TRBJ1-2; D gene ambiguous. V lost 1 base and J lost 5, with 15 bases in between. The CDR3 is 15 amino acids. The germline V gene has CDR1 SGHRS and CDR2 YFSETQ. The CDR3 region is CASSLTEALGYGYTF. The CDR3 DNA reads as TGCGCCAGCAGCTTGACTGAGGCGTTGGGATATGGCTACACCTTC.